What follows describes a single T cell receptor beta chain. This sample is drawn from a study of T cells after yellow fever vaccination. The V and J ends lost 3 bases and 6 bases respectively, with 15 bases between them. CDR1 is SGHNT and CDR2 is YYREEE in the germline V gene (reference sequence). The CDR3 covers 14 residues. UMIs and a universal primer site were added when TCR cDNA was made by 5'RACE template switching. TCRdb analysed the 5' RACE reads with MiXCR anew, one entry per CDR3 protein. Of roughly 320,000 distinct CDR3 sequences in the sample, around 10% are singletons; the top ten hold 3.3%.

The chain couples TRBV5-4 to TRBJ1-1, with D unclear. The receptor's source is a man aged 18-30 years who received the YFV17D yellow fever vaccine. Sequencing was performed on CD4+ T cells sorted from PBMCs, taken 45 days after the yellow fever booster vaccination. DNA for the CDR3: TGTGCCAGCAGCTCCTTCGGGAGGGCTGCTGAAGCTTTCTTT. It encodes CASSSFGRAAEAFF.